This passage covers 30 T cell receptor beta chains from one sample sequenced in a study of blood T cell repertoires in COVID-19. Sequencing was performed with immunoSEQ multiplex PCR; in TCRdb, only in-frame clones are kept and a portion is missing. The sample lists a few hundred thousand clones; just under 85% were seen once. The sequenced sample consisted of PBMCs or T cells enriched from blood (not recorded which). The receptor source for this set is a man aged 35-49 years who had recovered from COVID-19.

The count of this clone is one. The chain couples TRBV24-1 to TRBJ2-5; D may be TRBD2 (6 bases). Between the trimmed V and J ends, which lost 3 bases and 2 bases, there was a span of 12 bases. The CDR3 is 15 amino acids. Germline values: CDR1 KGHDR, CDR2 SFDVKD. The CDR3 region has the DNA TGTGCCACCAGTGATCAGCAGGGAGGACAAGAGACCCAGTACTTC. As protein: CATSDQQGGQETQYF.

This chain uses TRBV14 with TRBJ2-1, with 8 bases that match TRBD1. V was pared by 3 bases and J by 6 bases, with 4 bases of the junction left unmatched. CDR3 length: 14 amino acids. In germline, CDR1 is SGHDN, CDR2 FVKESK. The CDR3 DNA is TGTGCCAGCAGCCAGACAGGGGTAGGCAATGAGCAGTTCTTC. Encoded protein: CASSQTGVGNEQFF.

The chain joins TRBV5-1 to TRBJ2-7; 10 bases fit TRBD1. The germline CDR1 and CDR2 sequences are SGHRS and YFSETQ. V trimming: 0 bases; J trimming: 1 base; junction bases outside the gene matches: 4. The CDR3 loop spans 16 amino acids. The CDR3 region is CASSLVGGQGSYEQYF. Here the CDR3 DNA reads TGCGCCAGCAGCTTGGTAGGGGGACAGGGGTCCTACGAGCAGTACTTC. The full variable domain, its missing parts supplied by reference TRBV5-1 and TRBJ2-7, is KAGVTQTPRYLIKTRGQQVTLSCSPISGHRSVSWYQQTPGQGLQFLFEYFSETQRNKGNFPGRFSGRQFSNSRSEMNVSTLELGDSALYLCASSLVGGQGSYEQYFGPGTRLTVT.

CDR3 nucleotide sequence: TGTGCCAGCAGTGAAGGAGCGGACTCCTACAATGAGCAGTTCTTC. Protein product: CASSEGADSYNEQFF. The rearrangement links TRBV2 to TRBJ2-1; TRBD2 might be the D (5 bases). Germline assignment: CDR1 SNHLY and CDR2 FYNNEI. The CDR3 has 15 residues. Trimming cost V 1 base and J 0 bases, with 7 bases left between them.

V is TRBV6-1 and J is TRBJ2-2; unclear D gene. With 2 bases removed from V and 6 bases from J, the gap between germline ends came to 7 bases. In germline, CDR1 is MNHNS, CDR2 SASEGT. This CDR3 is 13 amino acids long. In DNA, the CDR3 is TGTGCCAGCAGTGAATTGGCGGCCGGGGAGCTGTTTTTT. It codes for CASSELAAGELFF.

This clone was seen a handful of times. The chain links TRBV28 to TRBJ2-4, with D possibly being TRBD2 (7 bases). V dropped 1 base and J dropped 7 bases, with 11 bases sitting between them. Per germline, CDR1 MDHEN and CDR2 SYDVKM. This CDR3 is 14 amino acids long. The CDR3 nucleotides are TGTGCCAGCAGTTTATTGGGGGGGGCGAACATTCAGTACTTC. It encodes CASSLLGGANIQYF.

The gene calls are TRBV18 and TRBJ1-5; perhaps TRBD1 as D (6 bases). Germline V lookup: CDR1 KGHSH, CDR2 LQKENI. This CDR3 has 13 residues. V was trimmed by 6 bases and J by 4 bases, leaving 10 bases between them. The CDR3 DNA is TGTGCCAGCTCGCCGGACAGAAATCAGCCCCAGCATTTT. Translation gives CASSPDRNQPQHF.

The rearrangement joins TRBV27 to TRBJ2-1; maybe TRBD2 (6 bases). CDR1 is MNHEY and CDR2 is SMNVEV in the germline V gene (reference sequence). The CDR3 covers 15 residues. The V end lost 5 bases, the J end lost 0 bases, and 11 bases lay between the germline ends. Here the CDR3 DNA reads TGTGCCAGCAGTCGGAGAGCGGGCTCCTACAATGAGCAGTTCTTC. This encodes CASSRRAGSYNEQFF.

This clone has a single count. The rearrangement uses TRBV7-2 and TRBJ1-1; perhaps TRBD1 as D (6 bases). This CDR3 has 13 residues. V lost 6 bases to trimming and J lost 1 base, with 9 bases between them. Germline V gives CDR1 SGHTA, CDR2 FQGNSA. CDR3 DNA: TGTGCCAGCAGGACAGGCGCGAACACTGAAGCTTTCTTT. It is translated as CASRTGANTEAFF.

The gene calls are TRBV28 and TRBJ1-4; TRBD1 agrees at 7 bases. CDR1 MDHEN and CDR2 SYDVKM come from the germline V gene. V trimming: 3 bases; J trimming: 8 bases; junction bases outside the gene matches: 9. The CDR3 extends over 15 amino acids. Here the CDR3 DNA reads TGTGCCAGCAGTTTCCTGCCCGGACAGGAAGAAAAACTGTTTTTT. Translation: CASSFLPGQEEKLFF.

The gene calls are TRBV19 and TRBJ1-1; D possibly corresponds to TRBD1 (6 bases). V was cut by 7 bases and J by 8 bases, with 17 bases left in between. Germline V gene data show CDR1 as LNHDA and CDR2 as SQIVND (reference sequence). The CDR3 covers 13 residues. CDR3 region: CASTSRDTLEAFF. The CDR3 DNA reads TGTGCCAGTACCTCCCGGGACACCCTAGAAGCTTTCTTT.

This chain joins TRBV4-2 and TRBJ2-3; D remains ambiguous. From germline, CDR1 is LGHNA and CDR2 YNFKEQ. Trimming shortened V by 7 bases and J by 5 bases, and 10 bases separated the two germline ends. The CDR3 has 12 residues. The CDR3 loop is CASTNPGDTQYF. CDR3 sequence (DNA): TGTGCCAGCACTAATCCAGGAGATACGCAGTATTTT.

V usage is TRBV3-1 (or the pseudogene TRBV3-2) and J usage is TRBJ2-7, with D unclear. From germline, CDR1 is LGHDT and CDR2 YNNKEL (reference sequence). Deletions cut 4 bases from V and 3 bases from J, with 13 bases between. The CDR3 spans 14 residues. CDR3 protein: CASSRSGGRYEQYF. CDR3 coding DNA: TGTGCCAGCAGCCGCTCTGGCGGTCGCTACGAGCAGTACTTC.

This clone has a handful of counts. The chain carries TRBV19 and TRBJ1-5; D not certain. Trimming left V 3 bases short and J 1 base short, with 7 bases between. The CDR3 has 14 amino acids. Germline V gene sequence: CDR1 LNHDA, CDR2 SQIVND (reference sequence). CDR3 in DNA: TGTGCCAGTAGTATGGAGAGGAGCAATCAGCCCCAGCATTTT. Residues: CASSMERSNQPQHF.

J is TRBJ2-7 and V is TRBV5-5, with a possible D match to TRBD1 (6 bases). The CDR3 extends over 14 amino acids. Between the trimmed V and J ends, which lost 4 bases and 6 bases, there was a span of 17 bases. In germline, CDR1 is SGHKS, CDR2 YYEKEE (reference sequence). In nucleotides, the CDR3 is TGTGCCAGCAGCGCGCAAACAGGGAACTCCGAGCAGTACTTC. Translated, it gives CASSAQTGNSEQYF.

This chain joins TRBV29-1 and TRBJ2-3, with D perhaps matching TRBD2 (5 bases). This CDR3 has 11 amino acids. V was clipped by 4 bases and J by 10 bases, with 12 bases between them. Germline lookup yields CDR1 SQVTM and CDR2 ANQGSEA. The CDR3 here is CSVGKLVPQYF. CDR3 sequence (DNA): TGCAGCGTTGGTAAACTAGTTCCGCAGTATTTT.

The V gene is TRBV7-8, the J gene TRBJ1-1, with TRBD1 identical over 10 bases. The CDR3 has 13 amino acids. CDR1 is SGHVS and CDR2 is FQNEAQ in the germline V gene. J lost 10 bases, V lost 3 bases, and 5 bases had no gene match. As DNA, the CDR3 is TGTGCCAGCAGCTTTGACAGGGGGCGCGGAGCTTTCTTT. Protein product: CASSFDRGRGAFF. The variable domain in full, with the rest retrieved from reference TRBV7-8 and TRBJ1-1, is GAGVSQSPRYKVAKRGQDVALRCDPISGHVSLFWYQQALGQGPEFLTYFQNEAQLDKSGLPSDRFFAERPEGSVSTLKIQRTQQEDSAVYLCASSFDRGRGAFFGQGTRLTVV.

CDR3 bases: TGCGCCAGCAGTGATTTCCGGCAGCCCCAGCATTTT. Protein sequence: CASSDFRQPQHF. This chain connects TRBV10-2 to TRBJ1-5; D not certain. V shed 3 bases and J shed 7 bases, with 7 bases lying between them. CDR3 length: 12 residues. Germline V gene sequence: CDR1 WSHSY, CDR2 SAAADI.

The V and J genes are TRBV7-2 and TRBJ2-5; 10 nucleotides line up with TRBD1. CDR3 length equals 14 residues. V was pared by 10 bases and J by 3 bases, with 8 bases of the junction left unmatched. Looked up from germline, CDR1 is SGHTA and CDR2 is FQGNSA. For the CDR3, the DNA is TGTGCCACAATCTCGACAGGGGGCGAAGAGACCCAGTACTTC. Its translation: CATISTGGEETQYF.

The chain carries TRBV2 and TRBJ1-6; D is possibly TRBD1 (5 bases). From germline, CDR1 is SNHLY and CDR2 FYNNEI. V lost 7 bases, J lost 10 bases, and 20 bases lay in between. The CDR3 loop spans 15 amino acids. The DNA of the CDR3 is TGTGCCAGCAAGCCCCCCTCGGGGGAAGGCTCACCCCTCCACTTT. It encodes CASKPPSGEGSPLHF. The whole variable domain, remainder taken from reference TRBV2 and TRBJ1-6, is EPEVTQTPSHQVTQMGQEVILRCVPISNHLYFYWYRQILGQKVEFLVSFYNNEISEKSEIFDDQFSVERPDGSNFTLKIRSTKLEDSAMYFCASKPPSGEGSPLHFGNGTRLTVT.

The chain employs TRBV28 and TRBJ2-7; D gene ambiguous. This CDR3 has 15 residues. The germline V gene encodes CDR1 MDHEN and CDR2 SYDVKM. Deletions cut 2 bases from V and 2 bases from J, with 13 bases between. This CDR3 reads CASSLVGGVTYEQYF. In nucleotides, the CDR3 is TGTGCCAGCAGTTTAGTCGGCGGAGTTACCTACGAGCAGTACTTC. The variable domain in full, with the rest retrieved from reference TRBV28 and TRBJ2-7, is DVKVTQSSRYLVKRTGEKVFLECVQDMDHENMFWYRQDPGLGLRLIYFSYDVKMKEKGDIPEGYSVSREKKERFSLILESASTNQTSMYLCASSLVGGVTYEQYFGPGTRLTVT.

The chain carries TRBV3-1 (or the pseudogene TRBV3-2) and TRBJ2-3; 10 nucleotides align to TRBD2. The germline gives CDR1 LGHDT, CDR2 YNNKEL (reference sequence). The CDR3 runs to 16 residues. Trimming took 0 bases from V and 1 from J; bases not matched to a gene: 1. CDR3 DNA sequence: TGTGCCAGCAGCCAAGATCTAGCGGGAGGCACAGATACGCAGTATTTT. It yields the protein CASSQDLAGGTDTQYF.

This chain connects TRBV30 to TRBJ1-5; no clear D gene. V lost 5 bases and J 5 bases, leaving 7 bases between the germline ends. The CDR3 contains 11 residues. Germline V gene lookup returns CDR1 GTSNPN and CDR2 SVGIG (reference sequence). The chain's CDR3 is CAWGLDQPQHF. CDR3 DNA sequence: TGTGCCTGGGGTTTAGATCAGCCCCAGCATTTT.

The CDR3 DNA follows: TGTGCCAGCAGCCCTCGACAGGGGCCCTACGAGCAGTACTTC. As protein: CASSPRQGPYEQYF. The chain recombines TRBV5-5 with TRBJ2-7, with 8 bases aligning to TRBD1. V lost 4 bases to trimming and J lost 2 bases; unmatched junction nucleotides: 5. Germline-derived CDR1 and CDR2 are SGHKS and YYEKEE (reference sequence). The CDR3 loop spans 14 amino acids.

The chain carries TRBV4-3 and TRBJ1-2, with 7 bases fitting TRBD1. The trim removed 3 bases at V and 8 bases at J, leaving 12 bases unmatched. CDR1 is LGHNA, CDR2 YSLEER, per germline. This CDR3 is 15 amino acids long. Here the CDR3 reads CASSHPRTGEGGYTF. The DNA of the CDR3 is TGCGCCAGCAGCCATCCCCGGACAGGAGAAGGAGGCTACACCTTC.

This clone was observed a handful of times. The CDR3 nucleotides are TGTGCCACCAGCAGAGATCGGGGGGATACGCAGTATTTT. As protein: CATSRDRGDTQYF. The genes are TRBV15 and TRBJ2-3, with a tentative D call TRBD2 (6 bases). The V end lost 0 bases, the J end lost 6 bases, and 7 bases lay between the germline ends. Germline V gene lookup returns CDR1 LNHNV and CDR2 YYDKDF (reference sequence). The CDR3 extends over 13 amino acids.

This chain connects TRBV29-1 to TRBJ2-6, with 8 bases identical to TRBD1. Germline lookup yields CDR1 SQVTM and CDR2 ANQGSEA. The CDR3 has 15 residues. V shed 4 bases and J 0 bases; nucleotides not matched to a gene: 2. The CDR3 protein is CSVGDRTSGANVLTF. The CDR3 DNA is TGCAGCGTTGGGGACAGGACCTCTGGGGCCAACGTCCTGACTTTC.

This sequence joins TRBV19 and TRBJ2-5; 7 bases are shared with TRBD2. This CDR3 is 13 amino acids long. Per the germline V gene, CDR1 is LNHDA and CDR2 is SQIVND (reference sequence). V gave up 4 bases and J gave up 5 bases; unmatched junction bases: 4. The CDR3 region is CASSRTSGETQYF. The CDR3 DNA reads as TGTGCCAGTAGTAGGACTAGTGGGGAGACCCAGTACTTC. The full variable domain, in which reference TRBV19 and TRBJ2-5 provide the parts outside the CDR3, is DGGITQSPKYLFRKEGQNVTLSCEQNLNHDAMYWYRQDPGQGLRLIYYSQIVNDFQKGDIAEGYSVSREKKESFPLTVTSAQKNPTAFYLCASSRTSGETQYFGPGTRLLVL.

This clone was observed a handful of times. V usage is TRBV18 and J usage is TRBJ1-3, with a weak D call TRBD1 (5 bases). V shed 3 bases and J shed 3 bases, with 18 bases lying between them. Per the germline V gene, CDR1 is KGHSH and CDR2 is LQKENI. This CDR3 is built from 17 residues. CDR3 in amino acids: CASSPPGYSNIGNTIYF. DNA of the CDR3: TGTGCCAGCTCACCCCCAGGGTATTCGAATATTGGAAACACCATATATTTT. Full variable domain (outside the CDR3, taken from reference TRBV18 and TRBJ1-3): NAGVMQNPRHLVRRRGQEARLRCSPMKGHSHVYWYRQLPEEGLKFMVYLQKENIIDESGMPKERFSAEFPKEGPSILRIQQVVRGDSAAYFCASSPPGYSNIGNTIYFGEGSWLTVV.

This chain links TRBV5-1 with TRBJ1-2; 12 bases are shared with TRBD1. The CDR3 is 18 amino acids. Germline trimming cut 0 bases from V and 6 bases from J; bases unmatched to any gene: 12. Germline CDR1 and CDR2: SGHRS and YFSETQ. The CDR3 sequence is CASSLGMRDRGPRDGYTF. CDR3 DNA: TGCGCCAGCAGCTTGGGAATGAGGGACAGGGGGCCCAGGGATGGCTACACCTTC.